This T cell receptor (beta chain) originates from a study of prognosis after radiotherapy for stage I lung cancer (dated by TCRdb to about 2021). Regarding the research as a whole: Approximately 19 stage I NSCLC patients were enrolled in Nanjing, China, between April 2018 and January 2019. All patients were considered medically inoperable, owing to comorbidities in 11 to 13 and refusal of surgery in over five. A total of around 38 blood samples from around 19 patients were sequenced, with one sample obtained before and one obtained after SBRT for each patient. Newly diagnosed primary stage I lung tumors were found in around 14 patients, while oligometastatic NSCLC after surgical resection of the primary tumor was found in about 5. Distant metastases were developed by four of the 19 patients after SBRT, at a median of around seven months, whereas no significant progression was observed in the other 15 patients. Under 15 patients had adenocarcinoma and several had squamous cell carcinoma as the tumor histology. The cohort was made up of around 14 men and several women, with a median age of around 68 years and an age range of 53 to 84 years. This study profiled peripheral blood TCR beta repertoires from stage I NSCLC patients before and after stereotactic body radiotherapy and linked the repertoires to distant failure. In every patient, SBRT was given without any concurrent therapy. SBRT was given in 3 to 5 fractions with a biologically effective dose of at least 100 Gy, using image-guided IMRT or VMAT. The paper as a whole reports these results and caveats: No adjustment for multiple comparisons was applied to any of the reported P values. Post-SBRT Shannon entropy and its change from baseline were lower in patients who developed distant metastases; baseline Shannon entropy was not associated with metastases. The study was limited by its small cohort and short follow-up, and the findings require independent validation. TRBV and TRBJ usage frequencies reportedly varied with metastasis status, involving two V genes at baseline and some ten V and two J genes after SBRT. A decrease in unique TCR clone counts was observed after SBRT (median 10,088 before versus several thousand after; Wilcoxon paired P=0.011). Tumor specificity of expanded TCR clones was not determined.

From V the trimming removes 10 bases and from J it removes 9 bases, while the gene matches leave 16 bases of the junction unaccounted for. As encoded in the germline V gene, CDR1 is ENHRY while CDR2 is SYGVKD. Spanning cysteine to phenylalanine, the CDR3 consists of 15 amino acids. The retained sequence is limited to the CDR3, 45 bases, with the frame set at the first base. As concerns this clonotype: This clone's antigen is unknown. With a much larger clone just one base away, this may be a read error.

The TCR beta CDR3 region was amplified from genomic DNA by two rounds of multiplex PCR. The first PCR round used primers specific to each TRBV and TRBJ gene, with sequences filed in Chinese patent CN105087789A. The second PCR round used universal primers. The Roche High Pure PCR Template Preparation Kit was used to extract genomic DNA from the frozen PBMCs. The libraries underwent paired-end sequencing with 151 bp reads on an Illumina HiSeq 3000. Per the original workflow: CutAdapt was used to discard raw reads that did not contain the multiplex PCR primer sequences. Using PEAR, the high-quality paired reads were merged into contigs. By aligning each contig to reference sequences, MiXCR assigned the TRB V, D and J gene segments to that contig. CDR3 sequences were clustered by base quality and sequence similarity to remove sequencing errors. Shannon entropy, normalized by the natural log of the productive TCR sequence number, served as the measure of diversity. One minus Shannon entropy divided by the natural log of the number of unique clonotypes was used as the definition of clonality. The Youden index of ROC curves was used to select progression-free survival cut-offs for repertoire metrics, and analyses were performed in R 3.5.3. Starting from the raw public reads, TCRdb applied fastp trimming at Q25, assembled clones with MiXCR and retained in-frame beta chains. Each record represents a unique CDR3 protein, reported with the most common genes and DNA among its rows. The V and J calls come from TCRdb's annotation, not from the publication. The sample table contains 25,000 to 35,000 distinct CDR3 sequences; only one count was recorded for about 43% of them. 16% of the sample is taken by the ten largest.

All patients had node-negative disease on CT and PET/CT, and none had a history of other malignancies or prior chemotherapy or radiotherapy. Around 5.5 milliliters of peripheral venous blood were drawn into EDTA tubes at each of two time points. Ficoll-Paque Plus density-gradient centrifugation was used to isolate PBMCs. Right after collection, samples were kept at -80 degrees C until analysis. The starting material was PBMCs, obtained before or after stereotactic body radiation therapy (not recorded which). The rearrangement combines TRBV10-3 with TRBJ2-1, with 9 middle bases fitting TRBD1. This receptor was taken from a donor aged 50 or older with non-small cell lung cancer. The nucleotides are TGTGCCACCCGAATCCCGGGACAGGGTAGAGGTGAGCAGTTCTTC. Translation gives CATRIPGQGRGEQFF.